The 17 T cell receptor beta chains in this list originate from one sample, sequenced in a study of blood T cells in healthy people across ages. Together with a sample-barcoded 5' primer, a J-beta primer mix was included in a second PCR lasting roughly 6 to 12 cycles. TCRdb passed the 5' RACE reads through MiXCR, listing each CDR3 protein once. This repertoire shows 1.8 million or so distinct CDR3 sequences, roughly 43% found once; its top ten account for around 23%. Sequencing was performed on blood. These receptors were taken from a human donor in good health.

The CDR3 DNA follows: TGCGCCAGCAGCCTTCTGACAGGGTTAGGAAACACCATATATTTT. Protein: CASSLLTGLGNTIYF. The chain uses TRBV4-3 and TRBJ1-3, with TRBD1 matching 7 bases. From germline, CDR1 is LGHNA and CDR2 YSLEER. V lost 4 bases to trimming and J lost 4 bases; unmatched junction nucleotides: 7. CDR3 length: 15 residues.

This clonotype occurred a few times. V usage is TRBV4-1 and J usage is TRBJ2-5; no reliable D call. The germline CDR1 and CDR2 sequences are MGHRA and YSYEKL. There are 14 residues in the CDR3. V lost 0 bases to trimming and J lost 4 bases, with 9 bases between them. Here the CDR3 DNA reads TGCGCCAGCAGCCAAGACGGGCTGGGAGAGACCCAGTACTTC. Its protein is CASSQDGLGETQYF.

The J gene is TRBJ1-3, the V gene TRBV20-1, with D unresolved. There are 12 residues in the CDR3. V dropped 2 bases and J dropped 4 bases, with 6 bases sitting between them. The germline gives CDR1 DFQATT, CDR2 SNEGSKA (reference sequence). CDR3 sequence reads: CSARRTGNTIYF. CDR3 nucleotide sequence: TGCAGTGCTAGAAGGACGGGAAACACCATATATTTT.

A few counts support this clonotype. V gene TRBV20-1 combines with J gene TRBJ2-5; D not certain. Trimming stripped 1 base from V and 4 bases from J, with 13 bases between. Germline loops: CDR1 DFQATT, CDR2 SNEGSKA (reference sequence). The CDR3 contains 14 residues. Here the CDR3 DNA reads TGCAGTGCTAGAGCGCCCTGGTTAATAGAGACCCAGTACTTC. Translation gives CSARAPWLIETQYF.

V is TRBV9 and J is TRBJ1-2, with D unresolved. Germline lookup yields CDR1 SGDLS and CDR2 YYNGEE. With 3 bases removed from V and 9 bases from J, the gap between germline ends came to 12 bases. The CDR3 is 12 amino acids. The CDR3 region is CASSAAGRRYTF. CDR3 nucleotides: TGTGCCAGCAGCGCGGCAGGTCGGCGCTACACCTTC.

There are a few counts of this clonotype. This sequence joins TRBV20-1 and TRBJ1-2; the D is unclear. Germline loops: CDR1 DFQATT, CDR2 SNEGSKA (reference sequence). V shed 0 bases and J shed 0 bases, with 11 bases lying between them. This CDR3 comprises 15 residues. CDR3 sequence: CSARDMRGANYGYTF. The CDR3 nucleotides are TGCAGTGCTAGAGATATGAGAGGAGCTAACTATGGCTACACCTTC.

A few counts support this clonotype. This sequence joins TRBV6-2 or TRBV6-3 and TRBJ2-3; TRBD2 matches 8 bases. Germline trimming cut 5 bases from V and 8 bases from J; bases unmatched to any gene: 18. This CDR3 comprises 17 residues. In germline, CDR1 is MNHEY, CDR2 SVGEGT. For the CDR3, the DNA is TGTGCCAGCAGTCCGCGGGGGGCAAGCTACCACCCCGGTACGCAGTATTTT. Translated, it gives CASSPRGASYHPGTQYF.

The chain has TRBV4-1 and TRBJ1-6; tentative D call: TRBD1 (6 bases). The ends were cut back, 0 bases at V and 3 bases at J, with 9 bases in the middle. Germline CDR1 MGHRA, CDR2 YSYEKL. The CDR3 sequence is 16 residues long. CDR3 residues: CASSQDRGFYNSPLHF. The CDR3 DNA is TGCGCCAGCAGCCAAGACAGGGGATTCTATAATTCACCCCTCCACTTT.

This clonotype is a singleton in its sample. J is TRBJ1-6 and V is TRBV2; possible D gene TRBD1, 6 bases. CDR1 SNHLY and CDR2 FYNNEI come from the germline V gene. This CDR3 has 15 residues. Trimming pared 6 bases from V and 4 bases from J, leaving 13 bases between. The CDR3 coding sequence is TGTGCCAGCAGCCAAAGGGGGGTTTATAATTCACCCCTCCACTTT. It specifies CASSQRGVYNSPLHF.

This clonotype was recorded at least ten times. V and J are TRBV25-1 and TRBJ2-5; D is undetermined. Germline values: CDR1 MGHDK, CDR2 SYGVNS. The germline V and J ends were trimmed by 1 base and 8 bases, with 8 bases remaining between them. The CDR3 consists of 12 residues. Written as DNA, the CDR3 is TGTGCCAGCAGTGAATTGCTAGGCACCCAGTACTTC. Encoded protein: CASSELLGTQYF.

Concerning this clonotype itself: Sequence at one end of the junction differs from germline and may be a read error. The J gene is TRBJ2-5, the V gene TRBV27, with D possibly TRBD2 on 5 matching bases. The CDR3 contains 15 residues. Germline loops: CDR1 MNHEY, CDR2 SMNVEV (reference sequence). CDR3 nucleotide sequence: TGTACCAGCAGTCAAGCCCGAGGGATTGGAGAGACCCAGTACTTC. This gives the protein CTSSQARGIGETQYF.

This chain links TRBV7-2 with TRBJ1-2; 8 bases agree with TRBD1. V was pared by 5 bases and J by 6 bases, with 8 bases of the junction left unmatched. Germline assignment: CDR1 SGHTA and CDR2 FQGNSA. The CDR3 covers 14 residues. CDR3 DNA sequence: TGTGCCAGCAGCCCCCAGCGGACAGGGAATGGCTACACCTTC. Residues: CASSPQRTGNGYTF.

V usage is TRBV28 and J usage is TRBJ1-3; D unclear. Trimming removed 6 bases from V and 0 bases from J, with 9 bases in between. Per the germline V gene, CDR1 is MDHEN and CDR2 is SYDVKM. The CDR3 spans 14 residues. CDR3 sequence reads: CASSSFISGNTIYF. The CDR3 region has the DNA TGTGCCAGCAGCTCCTTCATCTCTGGAAACACCATATATTTT.

In its sample, this clonotype was seen a few times. The chain recombines TRBV7-3 with TRBJ1-1, with D uncertain. The CDR3 contains 13 residues. The V end was cut by 4 bases, the J end by 6 bases, with 12 bases between. Per the germline V gene, CDR1 is SGHTA and CDR2 is FQGTGA. CDR3 sequence (DNA): TGTGCCAGCAGCTCAACTCCGGGCTCTGAAGCTTTCTTT. This codes for CASSSTPGSEAFF.

This clonotype turned up a few times. The chain employs TRBV12-3 or TRBV12-4 and TRBJ1-1; 8 positions match TRBD1. This CDR3 spans 13 amino acids. J gave up 6 bases and V 7 bases, and 7 bases lay outside the gene matches. CDR3 bases: TGTGCCAGCACCCAGGGGGCGCGGGCTGAAGCTTTCTTT. Translating it yields CASTQGARAEAFF.

The V gene is TRBV27, the J gene TRBJ2-1, with D perhaps assigned TRBD1 or TRBD2 (5 bases each). Germline V gene data show CDR1 as MNHEY and CDR2 as SMNVEV (reference sequence). The CDR3 is 17 amino acids. Trimming stripped 6 bases from V and 5 bases from J, with 23 bases between. The DNA for the CDR3 is TGTGCCAGCAGGGGTGTATTTCCCCAGGGCGGGCACAATGAGCAGTTCTTC. This sequence encodes CASRGVFPQGGHNEQFF.

The chain joins TRBV28 to TRBJ1-2; TRBD1 might be the D (5 bases). Trimming shortened V by 5 bases and J by 4 bases, and 11 bases separated the two germline ends. This CDR3 is built from 13 residues. Per the germline V gene, CDR1 is MDHEN and CDR2 is SYDVKM. The CDR3 bases are TGTGCCAGCAGTAAGGGACTTTTCTATGGCTACACCTTC. Translation: CASSKGLFYGYTF.